Below, 9 T cell receptor beta chains from the same sample are listed, as sequenced in a study of Ad26.COV2.S vaccination and SARS-CoV-2 variants. Assay used: immunoSEQ multiplex PCR; TCRdb lists only in-frame clones, some missing. The table records about 420,000 clones, roughly 90% of them present only once. Treatment indicated: roughly 20 received Ad26.COV2.S at low or high dose, single or two shots; 5 received placebo; per-sample allocation not given. At day 63 after the first vaccine or placebo injection, samples were drawn. Sample: peripheral blood, taken in a trial of Ad26.COV2.S vaccine versus placebo. These receptors were collected from a person between 18 and 59 years old who received the Ad26.COV2.S COVID-19 vaccine or a placebo.

This chain links TRBV6-2 or TRBV6-3 with TRBJ2-7; D remains unclear. Between the trimmed V and J ends, which lost 0 bases and 3 bases, there was a span of 9 bases. This CDR3 has 14 residues. In germline, CDR1 is MNHEY, CDR2 SVGEGT. Written as DNA, the CDR3 is TGTGCCAGCAGTTACTCGGTTTCTGGCTACGAGCAGTACTTC. Its translation is CASSYSVSGYEQYF.

This chain links TRBV9 with TRBJ1-6; D is uncertain. This CDR3 is 13 amino acids long. Trimming stripped 0 bases from V and 8 bases from J, with 6 bases between. In germline, CDR1 is SGDLS, CDR2 YYNGEE. The CDR3 reads CASSVAIDSPLHF. The CDR3 DNA is TGTGCCAGCAGCGTAGCTATTGATTCACCCCTCCACTTT. Combining the CDR3 with reference TRBV9 and TRBJ1-6 gives the whole variable domain DSGVTQTPKHLITATGQRVTLRCSPRSGDLSVYWYQQSLDQGLQFLIQYYNGEERAKGNILERFSAQQFPDLHSELNLSSLELGDSALYFCASSVAIDSPLHFGNGTRLTVT.

The chain uses TRBV28 and TRBJ2-2; D is possibly TRBD1 (5 bases). Germline V gives CDR1 MDHEN, CDR2 SYDVKM. The CDR3 sequence is 15 residues long. Trimming removed 5 bases at V and 5 bases at J, with 15 bases between. CDR3 protein: CASSTTRQLTGELFF. The DNA of the CDR3 is TGTGCCAGCAGTACTACTCGACAGTTAACCGGGGAGCTGTTTTTT.

The J gene is TRBJ1-2, the V gene TRBV13; 9 bases are a match to TRBD1. The CDR3 covers 17 residues. CDR1 and CDR2 (germline): PRHDT, FYEKMQ (reference sequence). Unmatched junction bases numbered 8, after V lost 1 base and J lost 2 bases. CDR3 in DNA: TGTGCCAGCAGCTTAGCGGGGGAGACAGGGGGGAACTATGGCTACACCTTC. This encodes CASSLAGETGGNYGYTF.

The V and J genes are TRBV7-3 and TRBJ2-5, with a weak D call TRBD2 (6 bases). Germline V CDR1 and CDR2: SGHTA, FQGTGA. The V and J ends lost 5 bases and 5 bases respectively, with 18 bases between them. The CDR3 covers 15 residues. The CDR3 DNA reads as TGTGCCAGCAGCCCTGGGACTTCCTGGGGGGAGACCCAGTACTTC. Translated, it gives CASSPGTSWGETQYF.

The chain links TRBV7-8 to TRBJ2-7; 10 bases map to TRBD2. The V gene's germline CDR1 is SGHVS and CDR2 FQNEAQ. Losses at the gene ends were 7 bases for V and 7 bases for J; bases not matched to a gene: 10. This CDR3 region has 14 residues. The CDR3 is CASTLALAGEEQYF. The DNA for the CDR3 is TGTGCCAGCACCCTAGCTCTAGCGGGGGAGGAGCAGTACTTC.

This chain connects TRBV19 to TRBJ1-3; D uncertain. V lost 5 bases, J lost 0 bases, and 11 bases lay in between. There are 15 residues in the CDR3. Germline-derived CDR1 and CDR2 are LNHDA and SQIVND (reference sequence). CDR3 sequence (DNA): TGTGCCAGTAGTTTCACCAGGAGCTCTGGAAACACCATATATTTT. Protein product: CASSFTRSSGNTIYF.

The chain employs TRBV5-8 and TRBJ2-3; D unclear. Germline-derived CDR1 and CDR2 are SGHTS and YDEGEE. The CDR3 loop spans 13 amino acids. The V end was cut by 4 bases, the J end by 3 bases, with 9 bases between. The DNA for the CDR3 is TGTGCCAGCAGCCAGCCCGGGACAGATACGCAGTATTTT. Its protein is CASSQPGTDTQYF. Together with reference TRBV5-8 and TRBJ2-3, the CDR3 gives the full variable domain: EAGVTQSPTHLIKTRGQQATLRCSPISGHTSVYWYQQALGLGLQFLLWYDEGEERNRGNFPPRFSGRQFPNYSSELNVNALELEDSALYLCASSQPGTDTQYFGPGTRLTVL.

This chain connects TRBV9 to TRBJ2-1; TRBD2 agrees at 7 bases. Germline trimming cut 3 bases from V and 1 base from J; bases unmatched to any gene: 19. The CDR3 sequence is 20 residues long. Germline V gene sequence: CDR1 SGDLS, CDR2 YYNGEE. CDR3 DNA sequence: TGTGCCAGCAGCGGAGAGACCAGCGGGACGGGGAGTTCTTCCTACAATGAGCAGTTCTTC. Translated: CASSGETSGTGSSSYNEQFF.